This T cell receptor beta chain was sequenced for a study of CD8 T cells in Susac syndrome. The study, taken as a whole, reports: The relatively small number of individuals in the TCR sequencing and HLA analysis was acknowledged by the study.

The study sequenced TCR beta in blood CD8+ and CD4+ T cells. The authors negatively isolated CD8+ and CD4+ T cells and FACS-enriched TEMRA cells. cDNA came from roughly 0.5 to 1 ug RNA primed by random hexamers. Amplification of TCR beta CDR3 was carried out by immunoSEQ multiplex PCR, which covered 54 Vbeta and 13 Jbeta segments. MiXCR was run by TCRdb on the immunoSEQ multiplex PCR reads, yielding one entry per CDR3 protein. The repertoire holds about 210,000 distinct CDR3 sequences, with roughly 96% as singletons. In regard to this clonotype: The target antigen is unknown.

This TCR was sampled from a human donor with multiple sclerosis. The sequencing input was CD4+ T cells from PBMCs.

The CDR3 DNA is TGTGCCAGCAGCCCACCCCGGGGGCGTAGCGGGGGCACAGATACGCAGTATTTT. This encodes CASSPPRGRSGGTDTQYF. This rearrangement joins TRBV14 to TRBJ2-3; 8 bases match TRBD2. This CDR3 region has 18 residues. Germline trimming cut 4 bases from V and 1 base from J; bases unmatched to any gene: 13. Germline V gene lookup returns CDR1 SGHDN and CDR2 FVKESK.